This T cell receptor beta chain was sequenced during a study of T-cell memory formation after mild COVID-19. Trimming left V 6 bases short and J 6 bases short, with 17 bases between. Per germline, CDR1 KGHDR and CDR2 SFDVKD. There are 15 residues in the CDR3. TCRdb passed the 5' RACE reads through MiXCR, listing each CDR3 protein once. The repertoire includes about 400,000 distinct CDR3 sequences, around 22% of them detected once, and 13% sits in the top ten. V is TRBV24-1 and J is TRBJ2-1; D is unclear. The clonotype was recovered from an adult woman who had mild COVID-19 (a few samples of this study predate the infection). Cell type and time point are not known. Material for sequencing was PBMCs or a T cell subset sorted from them (not recorded which). This chain's CDR3 is CATSLSWGIRNEQFF. The DNA of the CDR3 is TGTGCCACCAGTCTAAGTTGGGGAATCCGCAATGAGCAGTTCTTC.